This T cell receptor (beta chain) was found in a study of blood T cell repertoires in COVID-19. The trim removed 3 bases at V and 1 base at J, leaving 1 base unmatched. From germline, CDR1 is SGHRS and CDR2 YFSETQ. The CDR3 spans 15 residues. Measured with immunoSEQ multiplex PCR; TCRdb has only the in-frame clones, and not every one. The top ten hold about 2.2% of the sample, which has approximately 94,000 clones, more than 85% seen once. This clone occurred once. The sample comprised peripheral blood. The clonotype was recovered from a man aged 45 to 65 with active COVID-19. V gene TRBV5-1 combines with J gene TRBJ2-2, with TRBD1 matching over 9 bases. The chain's CDR3 is CASSWGQGNTGELFF. CDR3 sequence (DNA): TGCGCCAGCAGCTGGGGACAGGGGAACACCGGGGAGCTGTTTTTT.